The rows below give T cell receptor beta chains drawn from one sample of a study of post-analysis software for immune sequencing data. TCRdb ran MiXCR on the PCR reads and lists one entry per CDR3 protein. Of about 770,000 distinct CDR3 sequences listed, more than 45% are singletons. Sequencing was performed on blood. These receptors came from a girl between 5 and 17 years old with multiple sclerosis. Both conserved end residues are part of each CDR3. The order of the fields is V gene, clone size, J gene, D gene, CDR3 DNA, CDR3 protein. The D gene is left open where the match is weak. A row's size may be missing; if present it is once, few, many or a size class.

>TRBV29-1|once|TRBJ1-1|NA
TGCAGCGTTGAAGACGGCGGGAACACTGAAGCTTTCTTT
CSVEDGGNTEAFF
>TRBV4-3|NA|TRBJ2-5|TRBD2
TGCGCCAGCAGCCCTAGCAGGGGACTAGGGGCGACCCAGTACTTC
CASSPSRGLGATQYF
>TRBV20-1|NA|TRBJ2-7|TRBD2
TGCAGTGCCGCCCCGGGGATAGCGGGAGGGTACGAGCAGTACTTC
CSAAPGIAGGYEQYF
>TRBV27|NA|TRBJ1-4|NA
TGTGCCAGCAGGGGTCCTAATGAAAAACTGTTTTTT
CASRGPNEKLFF
>TRBV6-1|NA|TRBJ2-7|NA
TGTGCCAGCAGTGATGACACCACCTACGAGCAGTACTTC
CASSDDTTYEQYF
>TRBV24-1|NA|TRBJ2-1|NA
TGTGCCACCAGTTCTAGAACCAATGAGCAGTTCTTC
CATSSRTNEQFF
>TRBV7-8|many|TRBJ2-7|NA
TGTGCCAGCAGCTTAGAGGGCAGGGGCCTGGAGCAGTACTTC
CASSLEGRGLEQYF
>TRBV7-9|NA|TRBJ2-1|NA
TGTGCCAGCAGCCCTCAAGGCCAGCGCGAGCAGTTCTTC
CASSPQGQREQFF
>TRBV5-1|NA|TRBJ2-7|NA
TGCGCCAGCAGCTTGGAGGGAATCTACGAGCAGTACTTC
CASSLEGIYEQYF
>TRBV9|once|TRBJ1-4|NA
TGTGCCAGCAGCACCCCCGGCGGTGAAAAACTGTTTTTT
CASSTPGGEKLFF
>TRBV3-1|few|TRBJ2-2|NA
TGTGCCAGCAGCCGGGACGCGATCGTTCGGACCGGGGAGCTGTTTTTT
CASSRDAIVRTGELFF
>TRBV10-3|NA|TRBJ2-7|TRBD1
TGTGCCACAGAAGCCGCGACAGGGCCCTACGAGCAGTACTTC
CATEAATGPYEQYF
>TRBV11-2|NA|TRBJ2-1|TRBD2
TGTGCCAGCAGCCCCAGGGTACTAGCGGGAGGGCCTCGGTATGAGCAGTTCTTC
CASSPRVLAGGPRYEQFF
>TRBV20-1|few|TRBJ1-2|TRBD1
TGCAGTGCCATCAGGGGGCGCAGCGTAAACTATGGCTACACCTTC
CSAIRGRSVNYGYTF
>TRBV7-2|NA|TRBJ1-4|TRBD1
TGTGCCAGCAGCACAGGGGTTAATGAAAAACTGTTTTTT
CASSTGVNEKLFF